The rows below give T cell receptor beta chains drawn from one sample of a study of T cells after yellow fever vaccination. MiXCR, applied by TCRdb to the 5' RACE reads, yields one record per CDR3 protein. There are 610,000 or so distinct CDR3 sequences in the sample; roughly an eighth occur only once, and under 15% lies in the top ten. This specimen was PBMCs, taken on the day of the yellow fever booster vaccination. Every receptor here comes from a man aged 25 to 45 who received the YFV17D yellow fever vaccine. CDR3s include the opening cysteine and the closing phenylalanine or tryptophan. The D gene is left open where the match is weak. Clone size is not always given. Where it is, it says once, few, many or a class for expanded clones.

many | TRBJ2-7 | TRBV7-9 | - | CASSGARLPYEQYF | TGTGCCAGCAGTGGAGCACGCTTACCCTACGAGCAGTACTTC
many | TRBJ2-1 | TRBV20-1 | - | CSARFGSHGNEQFF | TGCAGTGCTAGGTTCGGGAGCCATGGCAATGAGCAGTTCTTC
- | TRBJ2-7 | TRBV6-5 | - | CASSYGGKNSYEQYF | TGTGCCAGCAGTTACGGGGGAAAAAACTCCTACGAGCAGTACTTC
once | TRBJ2-1 | TRBV7-9 | - | CASSQTDLHNEQFF | TGTGCCAGCAGCCAGACTGACCTTCACAATGAGCAGTTCTTC
many | TRBJ2-5 | TRBV7-2 | - | CASSLSIAAKRGETQYF | TGTGCCAGCAGCTTATCAATAGCGGCTAAGAGGGGAGAGACCCAGTACTTC
- | TRBJ2-7 | TRBV11-2 | TRBD1 | CASSQRDRKSYEQYF | TGTGCCAGCAGCCAACGGGACAGAAAATCCTACGAGCAGTACTTC
- | TRBJ1-1 | TRBV6-2/TRBV6-3 | - | CASSGPSRAEAFF | TGTGCCAGCAGCGGCCCGAGTCGCGCTGAAGCTTTCTTT
many | TRBJ2-1 | TRBV29-1 | - | CSAAVGVANEQFF | TGCAGCGCAGCCGTGGGTGTGGCCAATGAGCAGTTCTTC
- | TRBJ2-7 | TRBV3-1 | TRBD2 | CASSRRTSGSQSYEQYF | TGTGCCAGCAGCCGTCGGACTAGCGGGAGCCAATCCTACGAGCAGTACTTC
many | TRBJ2-1 | TRBV27 | TRBD2 | CASRGSGSSHNEQFF | TGTGCCAGCAGAGGTAGCGGGAGCAGCCACAATGAGCAGTTCTTC
few | TRBJ2-7 | TRBV28 | - | CASSLFRYEQYF | TGTGCCAGCAGTTTGTTTCGCTACGAGCAGTACTTC
few | TRBJ1-2 | TRBV25-1 | - | CASSFGVTYGYTF | TGTGCCAGCAGTTTCGGCGTTACCTATGGCTACACCTTC
few | TRBJ2-3 | TRBV6-5 | - | CASSYRGTVSF | TGTGCCAGCAGTTACCGGGGGACGGTGTCTTTT
many | TRBJ2-1 | TRBV29-1 | TRBD2 | CSARGGTYNEQFF | TGCAGCGCCCGGGGGGGCACCTACAATGAGCAGTTCTTC
- | TRBJ2-4 | TRBV12-3/TRBV12-4 | - | CASSTGSPGIQYF | TGTGCCAGCAGTACGGGCTCCCCGGGCATTCAGTACTTC
few | TRBJ2-3 | TRBV29-1 | - | CSVEDVSPLAHFTDTQYF | TGCAGCGTTGAAGATGTCTCGCCTCTAGCGCACTTTACAGATACGCAGTATTTT
few | TRBJ2-2 | TRBV18 | - | CASQAQRDTGELFF | TGTGCCAGCCAGGCCCAACGAGACACCGGGGAGCTGTTTTTT
few | TRBJ2-1 | TRBV5-1 | TRBD1 | CASSFRDRGPNEQFF | TGCGCCAGCAGCTTCCGGGACAGGGGTCCCAATGAGCAGTTCTTC
many | TRBJ2-2 | TRBV7-9 | - | CASSLQGGTTGELFF | TGTGCCAGCAGCTTGCAGGGTGGAACCACCGGGGAGCTGTTTTTT
few | TRBJ2-1 | TRBV28 | - | CASRPHFPLNEQFF | TGTGCCAGCAGACCTCATTTTCCTTTGAATGAGCAGTTCTTC
- | TRBJ2-3 | TRBV6-1 | - | CASRPRGRGTDTQYF | TGTGCCAGCAGACCTCGAGGACGGGGCACAGATACGCAGTATTTT
- | TRBJ1-3 | TRBV20-1 | TRBD1 | CSAVRGNGNTIYF | TGCAGTGCTGTCAGGGGGAATGGAAACACCATATATTTT
few | TRBJ1-5 | TRBV19 | TRBD1 | CASSSYRGSNQPQHF | TGTGCCAGTAGTAGCTACAGGGGAAGCAATCAGCCCCAGCATTTT
- | TRBJ1-6 | TRBV10-3 | TRBD1 | CAISVTPGQLNSPLHF | TGTGCCATCAGTGTTACCCCGGGACAGCTTAATTCACCCCTCCACTTT
- | TRBJ2-2 | TRBV11-2 | TRBD1 | CASRQAGTANTGELFF | TGTGCCAGCAGACAAGCCGGGACAGCGAACACCGGGGAGCTGTTTTTT
- | TRBJ2-5 | TRBV6-1 | TRBD1 | CASRETGGALETQYF | TGTGCCAGCAGGGAAACAGGGGGCGCGTTGGAGACCCAGTACTTC
few | TRBJ2-5 | TRBV18 | - | CASSPVTVQETQYF | TGTGCCAGCTCACCAGTGACTGTTCAAGAGACCCAGTACTTC
- | TRBJ2-5 | TRBV4-3 | - | CASSQVARNQETQYF | TGCGCCAGCAGCCAAGTGGCGAGAAACCAAGAGACCCAGTACTTC
- | TRBJ2-2 | TRBV4-3 | - | CASSQGMPYSHLTGELFF | TGCGCCAGCAGCCAAGGGATGCCATACAGCCACCTCACCGGGGAGCTGTTTTTT
- | TRBJ2-3 | TRBV28 | - | CASSFTGDLTDTQYF | TGTGCCAGCAGTTTCACGGGAGACCTCACAGATACGCAGTATTTT
few | TRBJ2-1 | TRBV5-1 | - | CASRRRPGGHEQFF | TGCGCCAGCAGGCGGCGGCCGGGGGGCCATGAGCAGTTCTTC
- | TRBJ1-1 | TRBV19 | - | CASSDPPRGVGTEAFF | TGTGCCAGTAGTGATCCCCCTCGGGGCGTGGGCACTGAAGCTTTCTTT
- | TRBJ2-5 | TRBV29-1 | TRBD2 | CSVEGGSVQETQYF | TGCAGCGTTGAAGGCGGGAGCGTACAAGAGACCCAGTACTTC
- | TRBJ2-7 | TRBV7-8 | TRBD2 | CASSSGGVGEQYF | TGTGCCAGCAGCAGTGGGGGGGTGGGCGAGCAGTACTTC
- | TRBJ2-2 | TRBV14 | TRBD2 | CASSPRLAGLAGHPGELFF | TGTGCCAGCAGTCCCCGGCTCGCGGGACTAGCGGGACACCCCGGGGAGCTGTTTTTT
few | TRBJ2-1 | TRBV11-2 | TRBD1 | CASREGDSGKFF | TGTGCCAGCAGGGAAGGGGACAGTGGGAAGTTCTTC
- | TRBJ1-6 | TRBV18 | - | CASSPKLEYGLSNSPLHF | TGTGCCAGCTCACCAAAACTCGAGTACGGGCTTTCAAATTCACCCCTCCACTTT
many | TRBJ2-1 | TRBV9 | TRBD1 | CASSTPRDRGGNEQFF | TGTGCCAGCAGCACTCCTCGGGACAGGGGAGGAAATGAGCAGTTCTTC